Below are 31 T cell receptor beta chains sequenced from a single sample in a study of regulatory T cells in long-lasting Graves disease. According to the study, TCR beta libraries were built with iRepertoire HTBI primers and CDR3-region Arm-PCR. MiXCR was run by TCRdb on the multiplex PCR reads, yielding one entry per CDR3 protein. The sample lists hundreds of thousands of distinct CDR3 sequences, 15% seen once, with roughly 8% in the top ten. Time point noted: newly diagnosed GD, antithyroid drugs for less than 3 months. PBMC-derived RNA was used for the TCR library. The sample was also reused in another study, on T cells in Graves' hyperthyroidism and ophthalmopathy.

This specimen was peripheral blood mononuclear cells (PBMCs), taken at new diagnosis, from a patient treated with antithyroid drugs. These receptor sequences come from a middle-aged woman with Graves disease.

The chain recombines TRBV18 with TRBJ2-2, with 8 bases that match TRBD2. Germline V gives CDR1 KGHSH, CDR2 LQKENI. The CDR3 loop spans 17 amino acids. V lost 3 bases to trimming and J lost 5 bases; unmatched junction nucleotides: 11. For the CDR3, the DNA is TGTGCCAGCTCACCGTCGATGAGGACTAGCCGTACCGGGGAGCTGTTTTTT. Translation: CASSPSMRTSRTGELFF. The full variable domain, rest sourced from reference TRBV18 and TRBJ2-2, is NAGVMQNPRHLVRRRGQEARLRCSPMKGHSHVYWYRQLPEEGLKFMVYLQKENIIDESGMPKERFSAEFPKEGPSILRIQQVVRGDSAAYFCASSPSMRTSRTGELFFGEGSRLTVL.

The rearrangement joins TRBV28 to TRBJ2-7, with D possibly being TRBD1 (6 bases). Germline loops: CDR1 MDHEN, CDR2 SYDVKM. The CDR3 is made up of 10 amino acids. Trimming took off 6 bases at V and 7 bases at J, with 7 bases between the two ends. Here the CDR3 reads CASRRGEQYF. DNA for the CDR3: TGTGCCAGCAGGAGGGGGGAGCAGTACTTC. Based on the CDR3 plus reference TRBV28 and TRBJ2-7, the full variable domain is DVKVTQSSRYLVKRTGEKVFLECVQDMDHENMFWYRQDPGLGLRLIYFSYDVKMKEKGDIPEGYSVSREKKERFSLILESASTNQTSMYLCASRRGEQYFGPGTRLTVT.

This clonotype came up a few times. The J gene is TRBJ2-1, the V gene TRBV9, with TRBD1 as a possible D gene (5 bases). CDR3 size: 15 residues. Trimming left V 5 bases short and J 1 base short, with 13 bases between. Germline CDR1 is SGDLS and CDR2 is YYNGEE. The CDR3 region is CASSASGISYNEQFF. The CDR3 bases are TGTGCCAGCAGTGCTTCAGGGATTTCCTACAATGAGCAGTTCTTC. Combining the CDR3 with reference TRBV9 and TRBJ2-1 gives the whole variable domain DSGVTQTPKHLITATGQRVTLRCSPRSGDLSVYWYQQSLDQGLQFLIQYYNGEERAKGNILERFSAQQFPDLHSELNLSSLELGDSALYFCASSASGISYNEQFFGPGTRLTVL.

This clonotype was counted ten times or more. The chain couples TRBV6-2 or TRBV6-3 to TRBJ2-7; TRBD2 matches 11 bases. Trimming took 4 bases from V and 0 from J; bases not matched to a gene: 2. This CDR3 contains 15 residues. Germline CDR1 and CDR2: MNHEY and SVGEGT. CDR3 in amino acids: CASSSTSGVSYEQYF. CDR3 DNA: TGTGCCAGCAGTTCGACTAGCGGGGTCTCCTACGAGCAGTACTTC.

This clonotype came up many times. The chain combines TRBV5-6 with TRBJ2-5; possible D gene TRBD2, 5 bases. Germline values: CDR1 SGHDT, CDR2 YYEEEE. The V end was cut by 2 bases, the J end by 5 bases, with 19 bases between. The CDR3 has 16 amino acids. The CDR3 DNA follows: TGTGCCAGCAGCTTAGCTAGCTCGGGCGTGGCGGAGACCCAGTACTTC. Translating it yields CASSLASSGVAETQYF.

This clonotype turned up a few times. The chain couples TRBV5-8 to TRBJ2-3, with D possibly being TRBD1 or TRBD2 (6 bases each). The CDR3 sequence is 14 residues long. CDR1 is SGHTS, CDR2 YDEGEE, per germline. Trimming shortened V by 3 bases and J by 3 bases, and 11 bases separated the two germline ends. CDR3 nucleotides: TGTGCCAGCAGCTGGAGGGGGGAGACAGATACGCAGTATTTT. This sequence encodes CASSWRGETDTQYF.

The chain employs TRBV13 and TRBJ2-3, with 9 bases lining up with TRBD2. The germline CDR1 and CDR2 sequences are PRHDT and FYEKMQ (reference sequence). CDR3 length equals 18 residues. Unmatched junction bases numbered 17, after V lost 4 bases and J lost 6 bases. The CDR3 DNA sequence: TGTGCCAGCAGCTCGCCCATTCACAGAGCGGGAGGTCGCGATACGCAGTATTTT. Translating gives CASSSPIHRAGGRDTQYF.

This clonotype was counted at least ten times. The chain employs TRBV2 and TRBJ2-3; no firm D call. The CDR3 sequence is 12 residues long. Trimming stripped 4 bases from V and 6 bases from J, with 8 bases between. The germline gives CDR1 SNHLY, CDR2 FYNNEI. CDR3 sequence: CASSGPADTQYF. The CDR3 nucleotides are TGTGCCAGCAGTGGCCCGGCGGATACGCAGTATTTT.

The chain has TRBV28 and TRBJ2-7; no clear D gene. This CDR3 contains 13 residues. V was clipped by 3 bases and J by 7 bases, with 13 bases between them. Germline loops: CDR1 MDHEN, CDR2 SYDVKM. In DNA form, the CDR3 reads TGTGCCAGCAGTTTGAAGGGTCTGCTGGAGCAGTACTTC. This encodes CASSLKGLLEQYF. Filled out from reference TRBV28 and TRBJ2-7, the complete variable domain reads DVKVTQSSRYLVKRTGEKVFLECVQDMDHENMFWYRQDPGLGLRLIYFSYDVKMKEKGDIPEGYSVSREKKERFSLILESASTNQTSMYLCASSLKGLLEQYFGPGTRLTVT.

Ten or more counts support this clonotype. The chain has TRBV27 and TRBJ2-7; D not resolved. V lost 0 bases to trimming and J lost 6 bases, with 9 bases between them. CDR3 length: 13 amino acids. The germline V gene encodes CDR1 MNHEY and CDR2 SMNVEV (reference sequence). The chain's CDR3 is CASSLSPPGEQYF. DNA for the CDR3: TGTGCCAGCAGTTTATCCCCCCCAGGCGAGCAGTACTTC.

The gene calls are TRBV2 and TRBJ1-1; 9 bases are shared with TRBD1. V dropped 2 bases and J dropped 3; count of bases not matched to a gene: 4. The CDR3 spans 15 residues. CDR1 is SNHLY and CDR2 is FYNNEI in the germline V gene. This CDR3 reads CASSEWTGADTEAFF. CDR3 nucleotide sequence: TGTGCCAGCAGTGAATGGACAGGGGCAGACACTGAAGCTTTCTTT.

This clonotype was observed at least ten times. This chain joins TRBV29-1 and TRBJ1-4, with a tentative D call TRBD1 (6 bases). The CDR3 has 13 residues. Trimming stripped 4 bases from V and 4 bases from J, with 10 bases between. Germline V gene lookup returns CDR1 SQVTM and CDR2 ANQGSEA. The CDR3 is CSVGGQGNEKLFF. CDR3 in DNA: TGCAGCGTTGGGGGGCAGGGTAATGAAAAACTGTTTTTT.

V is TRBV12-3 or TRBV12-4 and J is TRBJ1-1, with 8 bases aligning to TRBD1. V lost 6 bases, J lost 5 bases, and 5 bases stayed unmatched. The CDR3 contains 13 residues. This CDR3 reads CASRQGVWTEAFF. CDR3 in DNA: TGTGCCAGCAGACAGGGGGTTTGGACTGAAGCTTTCTTT.

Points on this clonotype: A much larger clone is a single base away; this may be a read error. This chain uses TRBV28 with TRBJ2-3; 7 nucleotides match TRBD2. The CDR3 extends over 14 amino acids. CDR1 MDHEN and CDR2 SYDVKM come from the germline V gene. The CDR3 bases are TGTGCCAGCAGTTCTGGCGGGAGAGTGGATATGCAGTATTTT. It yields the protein CASSSGGRVDMQYF. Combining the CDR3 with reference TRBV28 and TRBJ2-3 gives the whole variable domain DVKVTQSSRYLVKRTGEKVFLECVQDMDHENMFWYRQDPGLGLRLIYFSYDVKMKEKGDIPEGYSVSREKKERFSLILESASTNQTSMYLCASSSGGRVDMQYFGPGTRLTVL.

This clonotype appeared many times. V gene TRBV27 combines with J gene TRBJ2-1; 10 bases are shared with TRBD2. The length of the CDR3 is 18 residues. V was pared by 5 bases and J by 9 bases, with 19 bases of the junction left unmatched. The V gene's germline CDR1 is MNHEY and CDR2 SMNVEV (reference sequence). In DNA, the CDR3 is TGTGCCAGCAGTCCCCGGCTCCCGACTAGCGGGTTTGATTTTGAGCAGTTCTTC. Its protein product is CASSPRLPTSGFDFEQFF.

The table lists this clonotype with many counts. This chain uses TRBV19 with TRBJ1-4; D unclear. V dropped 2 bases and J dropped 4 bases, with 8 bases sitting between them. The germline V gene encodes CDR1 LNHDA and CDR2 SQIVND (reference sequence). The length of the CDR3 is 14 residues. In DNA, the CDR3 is TGTGCCAGTAGTATACAAGGCCATAATGAAAAACTGTTTTTT. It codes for CASSIQGHNEKLFF.

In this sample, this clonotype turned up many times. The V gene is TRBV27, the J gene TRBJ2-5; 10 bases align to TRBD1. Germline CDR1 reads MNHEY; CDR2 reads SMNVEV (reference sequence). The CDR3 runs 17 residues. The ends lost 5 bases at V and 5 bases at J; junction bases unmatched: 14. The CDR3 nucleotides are TGTGCCAGCAGTCCCCGACCCCGAGACAGGGGGCGGGAGACCCAGTACTTC. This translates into CASSPRPRDRGRETQYF.

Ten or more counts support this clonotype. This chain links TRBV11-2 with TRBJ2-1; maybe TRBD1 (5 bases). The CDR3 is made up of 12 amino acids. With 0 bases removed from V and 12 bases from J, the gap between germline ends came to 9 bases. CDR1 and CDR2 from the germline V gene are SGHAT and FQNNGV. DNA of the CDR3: TGTGCCAGCAGCTTAGATAGGGGTTTGCAGTTCTTC. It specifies CASSLDRGLQFF.

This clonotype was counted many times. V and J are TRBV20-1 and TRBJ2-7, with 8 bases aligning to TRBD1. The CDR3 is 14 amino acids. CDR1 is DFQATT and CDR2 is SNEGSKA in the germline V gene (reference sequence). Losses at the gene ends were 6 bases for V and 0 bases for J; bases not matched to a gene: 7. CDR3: CSAEDREVSYEQYF. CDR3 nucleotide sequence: TGCAGTGCCGAGGACAGGGAGGTCTCCTACGAGCAGTACTTC.

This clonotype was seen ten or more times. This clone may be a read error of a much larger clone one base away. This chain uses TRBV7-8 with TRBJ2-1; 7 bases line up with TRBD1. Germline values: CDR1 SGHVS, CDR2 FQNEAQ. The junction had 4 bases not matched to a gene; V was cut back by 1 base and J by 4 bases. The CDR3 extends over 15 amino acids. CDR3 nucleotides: TGTGCCAGCAGCTTAGAGGGGACAGTATACAATGAGCAGTTCTTC. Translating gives CASSLEGTVYNEQFF.

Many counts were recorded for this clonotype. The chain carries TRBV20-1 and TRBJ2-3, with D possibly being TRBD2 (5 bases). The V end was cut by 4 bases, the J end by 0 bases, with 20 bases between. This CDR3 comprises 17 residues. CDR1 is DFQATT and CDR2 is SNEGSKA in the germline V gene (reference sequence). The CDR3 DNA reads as TGCAGTGCTACACGATTCCGCGGACTTGTAAGCACAGATACGCAGTATTTT. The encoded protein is CSATRFRGLVSTDTQYF.

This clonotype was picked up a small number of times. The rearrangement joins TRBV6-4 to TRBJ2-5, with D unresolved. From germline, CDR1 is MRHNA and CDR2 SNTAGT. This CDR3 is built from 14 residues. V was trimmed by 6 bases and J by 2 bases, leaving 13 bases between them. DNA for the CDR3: TGTGCCAGCAGATATACTACCCCTCAAGAGACCCAGTACTTC. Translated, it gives CASRYTTPQETQYF.

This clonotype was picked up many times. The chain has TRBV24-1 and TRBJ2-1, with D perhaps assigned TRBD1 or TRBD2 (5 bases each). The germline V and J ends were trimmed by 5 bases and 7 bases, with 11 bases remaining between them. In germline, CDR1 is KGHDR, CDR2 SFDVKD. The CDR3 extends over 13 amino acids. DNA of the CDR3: TGTGCCACCAGTGCCGGGGCGGTGAATGAGCAGTTCTTC. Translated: CATSAGAVNEQFF.

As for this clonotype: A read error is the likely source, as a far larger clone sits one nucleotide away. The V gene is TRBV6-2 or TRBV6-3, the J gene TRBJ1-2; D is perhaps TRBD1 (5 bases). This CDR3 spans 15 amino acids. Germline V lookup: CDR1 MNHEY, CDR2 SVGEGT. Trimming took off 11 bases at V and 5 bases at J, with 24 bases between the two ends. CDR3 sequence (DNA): TGTGCCGGCAATCTGCGGGACGGTCAAGGATATGGCTACACCTTC. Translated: CAGNLRDGQGYGYTF.

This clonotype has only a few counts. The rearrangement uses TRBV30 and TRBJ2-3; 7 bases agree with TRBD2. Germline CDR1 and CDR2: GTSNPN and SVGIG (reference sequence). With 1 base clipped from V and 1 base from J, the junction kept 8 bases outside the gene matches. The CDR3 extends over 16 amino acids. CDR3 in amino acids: CAWSDMRGSGTDTQYF. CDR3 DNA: TGTGCCTGGAGTGATATGCGCGGGAGCGGCACAGATACGCAGTATTTT.

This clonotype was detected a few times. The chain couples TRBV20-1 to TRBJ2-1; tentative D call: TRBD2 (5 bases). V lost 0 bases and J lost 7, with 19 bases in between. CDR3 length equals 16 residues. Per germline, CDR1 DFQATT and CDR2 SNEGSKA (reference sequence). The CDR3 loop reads CSARDQREGVINEQFF. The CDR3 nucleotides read TGCAGTGCTAGAGATCAACGTGAGGGAGTCATAAATGAGCAGTTCTTC.

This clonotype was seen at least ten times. The CDR3 sequence: CASSLLMGPGNTIYF. The CDR3 nucleotides are TGTGCCAGCAGCTTATTGATGGGACCTGGAAACACCATATATTTT. V usage is TRBV11-2 and J usage is TRBJ1-3, with TRBD1 as a possible D gene (5 bases). The germline V gene has CDR1 SGHAT and CDR2 FQNNGV. There are 15 residues in the CDR3. V gave up 2 bases and J gave up 2 bases, with 10 bases separating them.

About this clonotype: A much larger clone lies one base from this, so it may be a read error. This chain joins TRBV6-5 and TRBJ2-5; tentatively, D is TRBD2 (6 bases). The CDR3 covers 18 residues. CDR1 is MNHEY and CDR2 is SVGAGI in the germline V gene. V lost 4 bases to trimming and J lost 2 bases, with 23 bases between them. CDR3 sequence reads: CASSSYKTVWEEQETQYF. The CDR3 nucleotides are TGTGCCAGCAGTTCATATAAAACTGTGTGGGAGGAACAAGAGACCCAGTACTTC.

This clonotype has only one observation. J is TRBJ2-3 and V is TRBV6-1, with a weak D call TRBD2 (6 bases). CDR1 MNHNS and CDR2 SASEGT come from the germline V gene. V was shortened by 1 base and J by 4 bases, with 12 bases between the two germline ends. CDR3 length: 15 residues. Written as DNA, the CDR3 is TGTGCCAGCAGTGAAGTGGCTAGCGATCCAGATACGCAGTATTTT. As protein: CASSEVASDPDTQYF.

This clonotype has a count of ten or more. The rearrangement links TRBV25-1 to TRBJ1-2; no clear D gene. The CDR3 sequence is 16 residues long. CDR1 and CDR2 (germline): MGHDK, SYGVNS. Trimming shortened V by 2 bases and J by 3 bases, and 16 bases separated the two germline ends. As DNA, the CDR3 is TGTGCCAGCAGTGAACAACCGGGCGGTTCGGACTATGGCTACACCTTC. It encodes CASSEQPGGSDYGYTF.

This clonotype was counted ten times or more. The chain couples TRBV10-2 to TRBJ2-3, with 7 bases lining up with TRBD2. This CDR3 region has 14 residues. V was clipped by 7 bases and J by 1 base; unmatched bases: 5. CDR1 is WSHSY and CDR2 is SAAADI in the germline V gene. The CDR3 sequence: CASIGAGGTDTQYF. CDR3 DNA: TGCGCCAGCATCGGGGCGGGAGGCACAGATACGCAGTATTTT.